Following are 13 T cell receptor beta chains from one sample sequenced in a study of blood T cell repertoires in COVID-19. Measured with immunoSEQ multiplex PCR; TCRdb has only the in-frame clones, and not every one. The data contain fewer than 35,000 clones, about 90% of them seen just once; the ten biggest clones take up 6.3%. The sequencing input was peripheral blood. Receptor source: a human donor in a cohort sampled during active COVID-19.

The chain is built from TRBV9 and TRBJ2-5, with D possibly TRBD2 on 5 matching bases. Trimming pared 3 bases from V and 2 bases from J, leaving 14 bases between. The CDR3 consists of 15 residues. The V gene's germline CDR1 is SGDLS and CDR2 YYNGEE. CDR3 in amino acids: CASSAGPGSQETQYF. CDR3 coding DNA: TGTGCCAGCAGCGCCGGCCCGGGATCACAAGAGACCCAGTACTTC.

The chain combines TRBV20-1 with TRBJ2-5; D may be TRBD1 (6 bases). The length of the CDR3 is 12 residues. The germline V gene has CDR1 DFQATT and CDR2 SNEGSKA (reference sequence). Trimming removed 3 bases from V and 4 bases from J, with 9 bases in between. Here the CDR3 reads CSASKGGETQYF. CDR3 nucleotides: TGCAGTGCTAGTAAAGGGGGAGAGACCCAGTACTTC.

This clone has a handful of counts. The chain recombines TRBV24-1 with TRBJ2-1, with TRBD2 identical over 11 bases. From germline, CDR1 is KGHDR and CDR2 SFDVKD. This CDR3 has 15 residues. The V gene end was trimmed by 5 bases and the J gene end by 5 bases; junction bases not matched to a gene: 4. The CDR3 reads CATSVGLAGHNEQFF. CDR3 sequence (DNA): TGTGCCACCAGTGTCGGACTAGCGGGTCACAATGAGCAGTTCTTC.

The rearrangement uses TRBV7-2 and TRBJ2-3; 7 nucleotides align to TRBD2. V shed 5 bases and J 1 base; nucleotides not matched to a gene: 3. CDR3 length: 14 residues. Germline V CDR1 and CDR2: SGHTA, FQGNSA. The CDR3 nucleotides are TGTGCCAGCAGCAAAAGCGGGGGCACAGATACGCAGTATTTT. Residues: CASSKSGGTDTQYF.

This chain links TRBV19 with TRBJ2-2, with D possibly matching TRBD1 (6 bases). CDR3 size: 16 residues. With 5 bases removed from V and 4 bases from J, the gap between germline ends came to 17 bases. Germline CDR1 reads LNHDA; CDR2 reads SQIVND (reference sequence). The CDR3 coding sequence is TGTGCCAGTAGTTCTGGCTCAGGGGCAACCACCGGGGAGCTGTTTTTT. Protein product: CASSSGSGATTGELFF.

The V gene is TRBV18, the J gene TRBJ2-7; TRBD2 matches at 9 bases. This CDR3 is 15 amino acids long. Germline lookup yields CDR1 KGHSH and CDR2 LQKENI. The trim removed 6 bases at V and 2 bases at J, leaving 8 bases unmatched. The CDR3 protein is CASSQEREAAYEQYF. The CDR3 nucleotides are TGTGCCAGCTCCCAGGAGCGGGAGGCGGCCTACGAGCAGTACTTC.

This chain uses TRBV5-1 with TRBJ2-1; D might be TRBD1 (7 bases). The CDR3 has 15 residues. CDR1 and CDR2 (germline): SGHRS, YFSETQ. V was pared by 3 bases and J by 6 bases, with 16 bases between. The CDR3 DNA reads as TGCGCCAGCAGCTACCAGGGGGGAGCTCTCAATGAGCAGTTCTTC. Translated, it gives CASSYQGGALNEQFF.

The chain uses TRBV6-5 and TRBJ2-2, with 7 bases fitting TRBD1. V dropped 0 bases and J dropped 4; count of bases not matched to a gene: 5. Per the germline V gene, CDR1 is MNHEY and CDR2 is SVGAGI. CDR3 length: 16 residues. This CDR3 reads CASSYSGGVGTGELFF. The CDR3 DNA reads TGTGCCAGCAGTTACTCAGGGGGCGTTGGCACCGGGGAGCTGTTTTTT.

The chain combines TRBV21-1 with TRBJ1-6; the table's D call, TRBD1, has no DNA check behind it. TRBV21-1 is noted as a pseudogene. The CDR3 runs to 16 residues. The CDR3 loop is CASSYRGQGAYSPLHF. In nucleotides, the CDR3 is TGTGCCAGCAGCTATAGGGGACAGGGGGCGTATTCACCCCTCCACTTT.

This clone was observed a handful of times. The rearrangement joins TRBV4-1 to TRBJ1-5; the D is unclear. The CDR3 covers 16 residues. With 0 bases removed from V and 2 bases from J, the gap between germline ends came to 11 bases. Germline V lookup: CDR1 MGHRA, CDR2 YSYEKL. Here the CDR3 DNA reads TGCGCCAGCAGCCAAGAGGTAAAGGGAGGCAATCAGCCCCAGCATTTT. Translated, it gives CASSQEVKGGNQPQHF.

The chain uses TRBV6-2 or TRBV6-3 and TRBJ2-5; 10 bases agree with TRBD2. The trim removed 2 bases at V and 2 bases at J, leaving 8 bases unmatched. The CDR3 sequence is 17 residues long. Germline loops: CDR1 MNHEY, CDR2 SVGEGT. This CDR3 is CASSYGSTSGFQETQYF. CDR3 nucleotides: TGTGCCAGCAGTTACGGCTCGACTAGCGGGTTTCAAGAGACCCAGTACTTC.

The rearrangement uses TRBV2 and TRBJ1-4, with D possibly being TRBD1 (5 bases). With 4 bases removed from V and 10 bases from J, the gap between germline ends came to 16 bases. CDR1 and CDR2 from the germline V gene are SNHLY and FYNNEI. The CDR3 is 14 amino acids. The CDR3 DNA reads TGTGCCAGCAGTGCACAGGTGGGGATTGCAAAACTGTTTTTT. It encodes CASSAQVGIAKLFF.

The V gene is TRBV11-2, the J gene TRBJ1-3, with 8 bases fitting TRBD1. CDR1 is SGHAT and CDR2 is FQNNGV in the germline V gene. The CDR3 totals 12 residues. Trimming took 4 bases from V and 7 from J; bases not matched to a gene: 0. CDR3 in DNA: TGTGCCAGCAGCTGGACAGGGAACACCATATATTTT. This encodes CASSWTGNTIYF.